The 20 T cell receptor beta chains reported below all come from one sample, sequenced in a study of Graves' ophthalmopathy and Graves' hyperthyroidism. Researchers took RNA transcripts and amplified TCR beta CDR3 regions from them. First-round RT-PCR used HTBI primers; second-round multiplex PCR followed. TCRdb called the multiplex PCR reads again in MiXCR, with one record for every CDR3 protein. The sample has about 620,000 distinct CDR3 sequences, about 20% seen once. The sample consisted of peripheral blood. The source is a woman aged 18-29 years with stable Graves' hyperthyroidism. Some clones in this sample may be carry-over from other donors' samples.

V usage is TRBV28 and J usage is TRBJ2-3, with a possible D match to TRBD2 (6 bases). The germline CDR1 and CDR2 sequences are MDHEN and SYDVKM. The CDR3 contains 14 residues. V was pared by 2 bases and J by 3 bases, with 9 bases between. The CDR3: CASSLGGATDTQYF. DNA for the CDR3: TGTGCCAGCAGTTTAGGCGGGGCAACAGATACGCAGTATTTT.

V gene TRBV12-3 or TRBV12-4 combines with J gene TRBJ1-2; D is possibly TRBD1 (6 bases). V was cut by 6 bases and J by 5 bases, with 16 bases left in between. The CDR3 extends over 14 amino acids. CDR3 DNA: TGTGCCAGCAGCCCCCACAGGGTCGAGTATGGCTACACCTTC. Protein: CASSPHRVEYGYTF.

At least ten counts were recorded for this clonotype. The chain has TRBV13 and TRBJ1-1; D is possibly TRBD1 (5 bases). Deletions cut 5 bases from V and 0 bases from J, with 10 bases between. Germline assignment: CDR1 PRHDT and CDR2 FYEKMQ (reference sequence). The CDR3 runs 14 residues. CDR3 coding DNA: TGTGCCAGCAGCACCAGGGTCATGAACACTGAAGCTTTCTTT. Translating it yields CASSTRVMNTEAFF.

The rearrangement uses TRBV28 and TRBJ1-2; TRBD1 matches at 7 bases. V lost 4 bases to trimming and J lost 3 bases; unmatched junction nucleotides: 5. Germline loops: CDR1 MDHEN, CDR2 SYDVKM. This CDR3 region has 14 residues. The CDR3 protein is CASSSGTAHYGYTF. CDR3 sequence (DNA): TGTGCCAGCAGTTCCGGGACAGCTCACTATGGCTACACCTTC.

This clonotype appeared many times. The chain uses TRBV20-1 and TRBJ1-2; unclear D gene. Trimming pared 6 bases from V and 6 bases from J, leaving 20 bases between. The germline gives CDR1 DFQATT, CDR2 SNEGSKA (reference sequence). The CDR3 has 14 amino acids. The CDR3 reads CSAPKTHAGDGYTF. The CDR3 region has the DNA TGCAGTGCCCCTAAGACCCACGCAGGTGATGGCTACACCTTC.

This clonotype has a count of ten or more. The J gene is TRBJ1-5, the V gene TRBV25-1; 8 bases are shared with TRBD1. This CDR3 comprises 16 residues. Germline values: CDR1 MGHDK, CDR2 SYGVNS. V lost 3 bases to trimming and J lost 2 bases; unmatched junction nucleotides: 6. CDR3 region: CASSEGTGEGNQPQHF. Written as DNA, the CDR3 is TGTGCCAGCAGTGAGGGGACAGGCGAGGGCAATCAGCCCCAGCATTTT.

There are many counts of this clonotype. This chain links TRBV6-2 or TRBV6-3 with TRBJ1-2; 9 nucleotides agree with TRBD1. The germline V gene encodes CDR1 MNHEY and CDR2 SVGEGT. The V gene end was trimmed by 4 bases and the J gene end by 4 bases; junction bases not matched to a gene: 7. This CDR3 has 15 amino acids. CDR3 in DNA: TGTGCCAGCAGTTCCCCGGGACAGGGCCCCTATGGCTACACCTTC. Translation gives CASSSPGQGPYGYTF.

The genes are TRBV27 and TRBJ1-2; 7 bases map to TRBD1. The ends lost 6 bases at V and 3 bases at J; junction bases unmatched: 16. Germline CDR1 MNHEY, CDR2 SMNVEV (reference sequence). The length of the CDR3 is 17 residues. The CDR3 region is CASRTDRAIQGHYGYTF. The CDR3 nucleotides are TGTGCCAGCAGGACCGACAGGGCCATACAGGGGCACTATGGCTACACCTTC.

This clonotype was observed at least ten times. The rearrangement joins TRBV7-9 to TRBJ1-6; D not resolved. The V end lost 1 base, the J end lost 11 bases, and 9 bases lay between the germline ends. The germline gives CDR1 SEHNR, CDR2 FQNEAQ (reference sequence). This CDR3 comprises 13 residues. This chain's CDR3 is CASSLDTVAPLHF. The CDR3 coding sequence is TGTGCCAGCAGCTTAGACACGGTCGCACCCCTCCACTTT.

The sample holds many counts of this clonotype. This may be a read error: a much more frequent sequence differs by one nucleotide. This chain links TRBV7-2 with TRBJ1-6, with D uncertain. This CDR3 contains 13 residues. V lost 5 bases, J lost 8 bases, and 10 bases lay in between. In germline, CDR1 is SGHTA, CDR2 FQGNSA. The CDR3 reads CASSADWDSPLHF. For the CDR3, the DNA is TGTGCCAGCAGCGCCGACTGGGATTCACCCCTCCACTTT.

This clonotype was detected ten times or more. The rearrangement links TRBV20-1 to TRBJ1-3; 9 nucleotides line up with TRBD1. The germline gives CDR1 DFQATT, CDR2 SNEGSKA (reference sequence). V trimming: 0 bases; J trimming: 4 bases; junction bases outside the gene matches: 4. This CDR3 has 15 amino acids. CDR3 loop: CSARDWDRAGNTIYF. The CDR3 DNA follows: TGCAGTGCTAGAGACTGGGACAGGGCAGGAAACACCATATATTTT.

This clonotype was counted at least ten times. Here the CDR3 DNA reads TGTGCCAGCAGTTTAAGGACAGGGGGCGAGGGCAATCAGCCCCAGCATTTT. Its protein product is CASSLRTGGEGNQPQHF. J is TRBJ1-5 and V is TRBV12-3 or TRBV12-4, with 11 positions matching TRBD1. The CDR3 is made up of 17 amino acids. V shed 2 bases, J shed 2 bases, and the junction held 5 bases outside the gene matches.

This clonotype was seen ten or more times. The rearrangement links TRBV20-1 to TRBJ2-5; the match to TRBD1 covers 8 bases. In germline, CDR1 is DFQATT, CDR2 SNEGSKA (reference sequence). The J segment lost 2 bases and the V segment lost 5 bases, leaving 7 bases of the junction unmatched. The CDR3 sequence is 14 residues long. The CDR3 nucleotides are TGCAGTGCTTCCGACAGGGGCGGTCAAGAGACCCAGTACTTC. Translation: CSASDRGGQETQYF.

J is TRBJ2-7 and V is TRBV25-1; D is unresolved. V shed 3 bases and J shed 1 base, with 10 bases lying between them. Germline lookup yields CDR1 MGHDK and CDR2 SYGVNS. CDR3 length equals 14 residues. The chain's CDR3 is CASSDSRNSYEQYF. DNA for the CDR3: TGTGCCAGCAGTGACTCAAGGAATTCCTACGAGCAGTACTTC.

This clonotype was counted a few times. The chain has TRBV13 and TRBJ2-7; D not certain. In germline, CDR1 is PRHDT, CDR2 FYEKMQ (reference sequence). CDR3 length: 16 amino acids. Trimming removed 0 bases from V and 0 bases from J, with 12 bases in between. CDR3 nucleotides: TGTGCCAGCAGCTTAGGCTTAAATCTGGTCTCCTACGAGCAGTACTTC. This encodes CASSLGLNLVSYEQYF.

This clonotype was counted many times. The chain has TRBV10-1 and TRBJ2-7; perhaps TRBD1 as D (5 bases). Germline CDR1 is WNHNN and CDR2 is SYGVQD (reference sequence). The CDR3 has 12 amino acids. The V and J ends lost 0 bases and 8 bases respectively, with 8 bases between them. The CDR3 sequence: CASSESTGKQYF. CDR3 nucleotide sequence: TGCGCCAGCAGTGAGTCTACAGGAAAGCAGTACTTC.

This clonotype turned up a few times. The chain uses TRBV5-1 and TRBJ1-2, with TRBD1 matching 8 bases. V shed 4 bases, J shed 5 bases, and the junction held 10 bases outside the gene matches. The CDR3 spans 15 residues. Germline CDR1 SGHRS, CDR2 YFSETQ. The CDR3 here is CASSPGDRTAYGYTF. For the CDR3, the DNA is TGCGCCAGCAGCCCAGGGGACAGGACCGCATATGGCTACACCTTC. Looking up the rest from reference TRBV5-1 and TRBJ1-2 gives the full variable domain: KAGVTQTPRYLIKTRGQQVTLSCSPISGHRSVSWYQQTPGQGLQFLFEYFSETQRNKGNFPGRFSGRQFSNSRSEMNVSTLELGDSALYLCASSPGDRTAYGYTFGSGTRLTVV.

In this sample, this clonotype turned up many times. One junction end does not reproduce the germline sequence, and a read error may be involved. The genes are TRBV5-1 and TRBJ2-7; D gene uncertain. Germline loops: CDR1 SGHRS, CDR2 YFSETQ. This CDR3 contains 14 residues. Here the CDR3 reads CASSLAGNSYEQYF. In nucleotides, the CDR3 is TGTGCCAGCAGCTTAGCTGGCAATTCCTACGAGCAGTACTTC.

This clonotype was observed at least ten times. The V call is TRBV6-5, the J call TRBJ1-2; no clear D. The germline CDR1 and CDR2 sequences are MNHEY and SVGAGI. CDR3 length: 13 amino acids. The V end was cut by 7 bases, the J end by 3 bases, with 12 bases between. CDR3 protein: CASTPVGDYGYTF. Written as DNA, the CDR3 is TGTGCCAGCACACCCGTCGGCGACTATGGCTACACCTTC.

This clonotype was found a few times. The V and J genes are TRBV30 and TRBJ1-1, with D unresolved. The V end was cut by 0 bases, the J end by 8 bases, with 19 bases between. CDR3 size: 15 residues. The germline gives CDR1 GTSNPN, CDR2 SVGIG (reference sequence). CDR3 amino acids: CAWSVLLAGVVEAFF. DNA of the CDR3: TGTGCCTGGAGTGTACTTTTGGCAGGAGTCGTCGAAGCTTTCTTT.